The 22 T cell receptor beta chains below were found in one sample sequenced in a study of a mutant IDH1 vaccine in newly diagnosed glioma. Antigen specificity for these receptors is unknown. Time point: week 47, end of study. Doses comprised 300 ug of mutant IDH1 20-mer peptide each, plus topical imiquimod. This table comes from immunoSEQ multiplex PCR, and its TCRdb copy is limited to in-frame clones, with some not included. The sample has approximately 22,000 clones, 82% seen once; the top ten hold approximately 3.6%. The starting material was PBMCs, obtained from a glioma patient whose treatment included an IDH1 peptide vaccine. These receptor sequences come from a man between 40 and 49 years old with glioma. Some clones in this sample may be carry-over from other donors' samples.

V and J are TRBV4-1 and TRBJ2-7; 7 nucleotides match TRBD1. V lost 4 bases and J lost 5; bases outside the gene matches: 8. This CDR3 comprises 14 residues. CDR1 and CDR2 from the germline V gene are MGHRA and YSYEKL. The CDR3 is CASSPIRGTDEQYF. The CDR3 region has the DNA TGCGCCAGCAGCCCAATCAGGGGGACAGACGAGCAGTACTTC.

The chain joins TRBV15 to TRBJ2-3; 8 bases are shared with TRBD2. CDR1 and CDR2 (germline): LNHNV, YYDKDF (reference sequence). V shed 3 bases, J shed 0 bases, and the junction held 2 bases outside the gene matches. CDR3 length: 15 amino acids. The CDR3 here is CATSSGGGSTDTQYF. The CDR3 DNA sequence: TGTGCCACCAGCAGCGGGGGGGGTAGCACAGATACGCAGTATTTT.

The chain employs TRBV30 and TRBJ1-6; D is perhaps TRBD1 (6 bases). V was pared by 1 base and J by 4 bases, with 11 bases between. The CDR3 is 15 residues long. Looked up from germline, CDR1 is GTSNPN and CDR2 is SVGIG (reference sequence). CDR3 nucleotides: TGTGCCTGGAGTGAAGGGGGACCGTATAATTCACCCCTCCACTTT. Protein sequence: CAWSEGGPYNSPLHF.

The chain couples TRBV7-9 to TRBJ2-1; the D is unclear. V dropped 5 bases and J dropped 8 bases, with 16 bases sitting between them. The CDR3 is 14 residues long. CDR1 is SEHNR, CDR2 FQNEAQ, per germline (reference sequence). The CDR3 reads CASSVSAPSDEQFF. As DNA, the CDR3 is TGTGCCAGCAGCGTCTCCGCCCCATCCGATGAGCAGTTCTTC. The full variable domain, completed using reference TRBV7-9 and TRBJ2-1, is DTGVSQNPRHKITKRGQNVTFRCDPISEHNRLYWYRQTLGQGPEFLTYFQNEAQLEKSRLLSDRFSAERPKGSFSTLEIQRTEQGDSAMYLCASSVSAPSDEQFFGPGTRLTVL.

The chain joins TRBV6-4 to TRBJ1-2; TRBD1 matches 7 bases. V shed 0 bases and J 0 bases; nucleotides not matched to a gene: 7. The germline CDR1 and CDR2 sequences are MRHNA and SNTAGT. The length of the CDR3 is 17 residues. Here the CDR3 DNA reads TGTGCCAGCAGTGACTCGGTCCACAGGGGTACTAACTATGGCTACACCTTC. Translation gives CASSDSVHRGTNYGYTF.

The chain combines TRBV5-4 with TRBJ2-3; D gene ambiguous. Germline CDR1 SGHNT, CDR2 YYREEE (reference sequence). The CDR3 has 14 amino acids. Trimming cost V 6 bases and J 1 base, with 12 bases left between them. In nucleotides, the CDR3 is TGTGCCAGCAAACCCCCGGTGGGCACAGATACGCAGTATTTT. It specifies CASKPPVGTDTQYF.

This chain uses TRBV6-5 with TRBJ1-1, with D uncertain. The CDR3 extends over 14 amino acids. V was trimmed by 4 bases and J by 1 base, leaving 10 bases between them. The germline V gene encodes CDR1 MNHEY and CDR2 SVGAGI. The DNA for the CDR3 is TGTGCCAGCAGTTCGGGCAGTCGGAACACTGAAGCTTTCTTT. Translation gives CASSSGSRNTEAFF.

The chain uses TRBV30 and TRBJ1-6, with D perhaps TRBD1 (5 bases). This CDR3 has 14 residues. V was clipped by 2 bases and J by 9 bases, with 14 bases between them. The germline CDR1 and CDR2 sequences are GTSNPN and SVGIG (reference sequence). The CDR3 here is CAWSQEGYGSPLHF. CDR3 in DNA: TGTGCCTGGAGTCAGGAGGGGTATGGTTCACCCCTCCACTTT.

The chain combines TRBV5-5 with TRBJ2-3; D may be TRBD1 (5 bases). V gave up 4 bases and J gave up 7 bases, with 10 bases separating them. Germline values: CDR1 SGHKS, CDR2 YYEKEE (reference sequence). This CDR3 comprises 12 residues. The CDR3 DNA follows: TGTGCCAGCAGCCCGACAGATAATACGCAGTATTTT. It yields the protein CASSPTDNTQYF.

The V and J genes are TRBV13 and TRBJ1-6; tentative D call: TRBD1 (6 bases). Germline CDR1 reads PRHDT; CDR2 reads FYEKMQ (reference sequence). The CDR3 runs to 15 residues. The V gene lost 5 bases and the J gene lost 7 bases, with 15 bases spanning the gap. The CDR3 protein is CASSRGGSSNSPLHF. Written as DNA, the CDR3 is TGTGCCAGCAGCAGGGGGGGGAGCTCAAATTCACCCCTCCACTTT.

J is TRBJ2-3 and V is TRBV5-1; no reliable D call. CDR1 is SGHRS and CDR2 is YFSETQ in the germline V gene. There are 15 residues in the CDR3. Trimming took 0 bases from V and 0 from J, leaving 8 bases between them. The DNA of the CDR3 is TGCGCCAGCAGCTTGGGGCCCCGTAGCACAGATACGCAGTATTTT. This codes for CASSLGPRSTDTQYF.

The chain links TRBV30 to TRBJ2-7, with a possible D match to TRBD1 (7 bases). The CDR3 is made up of 15 amino acids. V lost 1 base and J lost 5, with 18 bases in between. Per the germline V gene, CDR1 is GTSNPN and CDR2 is SVGIG (reference sequence). This CDR3 is CAWSGSPGGHNEQYF. CDR3 in DNA: TGTGCCTGGAGTGGTTCCCCAGGGGGGCACAACGAGCAGTACTTC.

The rearrangement uses TRBV5-1 and TRBJ2-7; the D call may be TRBD1 or TRBD2 (5 bases each). The length of the CDR3 is 15 residues. Trimming removed 1 base at V and 3 bases at J, with 14 bases between. Per the germline V gene, CDR1 is SGHRS and CDR2 is YFSETQ. The CDR3 region has the DNA TGCGCCAGCAGCTTGCAGGGTGACGGGAACTACGAGCAGTACTTC. This translates into CASSLQGDGNYEQYF.

The rearrangement uses TRBV5-1 and TRBJ2-7; 10 bases are shared with TRBD2. This CDR3 is built from 17 residues. V gave up 0 bases and J gave up 3 bases; unmatched junction bases: 9. Germline-derived CDR1 and CDR2 are SGHRS and YFSETQ. In DNA, the CDR3 is TGCGCCAGCAGCTTGGCCGCTAGCGGGGGAATGAGCTACGAGCAGTACTTC. Protein sequence: CASSLAASGGMSYEQYF. The whole variable domain, remainder taken from reference TRBV5-1 and TRBJ2-7, is KAGVTQTPRYLIKTRGQQVTLSCSPISGHRSVSWYQQTPGQGLQFLFEYFSETQRNKGNFPGRFSGRQFSNSRSEMNVSTLELGDSALYLCASSLAASGGMSYEQYFGPGTRLTVT.

The chain couples TRBV5-8 to TRBJ1-2, with TRBD1 as a possible D gene (5 bases). The germline V gene has CDR1 SGHTS and CDR2 YDEGEE. Trimming shortened V by 3 bases and J by 3 bases, and 18 bases separated the two germline ends. This CDR3 spans 16 amino acids. This CDR3 is CASSWDGRGDYYGYTF. The CDR3 DNA reads TGTGCCAGCAGCTGGGACGGACGGGGAGACTACTATGGCTACACCTTC.

The table lists this clone with a count of one. The chain employs TRBV28 and TRBJ2-2; tentatively, D is TRBD2 (5 bases). The V and J ends lost 3 bases and 3 bases respectively, with 17 bases between them. CDR1 and CDR2 from the germline V gene are MDHEN and SYDVKM. The CDR3 has 17 residues. Written as DNA, the CDR3 is TGTGCCAGCAGTTTTTTCTTCCGGGGTATAGACACCGGGGAGCTGTTTTTT. Amino acids: CASSFFFRGIDTGELFF. Full variable domain (rest looked up from reference TRBV28 and TRBJ2-2): DVKVTQSSRYLVKRTGEKVFLECVQDMDHENMFWYRQDPGLGLRLIYFSYDVKMKEKGDIPEGYSVSREKKERFSLILESASTNQTSMYLCASSFFFRGIDTGELFFGEGSRLTVL.

The chain links TRBV19 to TRBJ2-1; 7 positions agree with TRBD2. CDR3 length: 13 amino acids. Germline assignment: CDR1 LNHDA and CDR2 SQIVND (reference sequence). Trimming removed 1 base from V and 8 bases from J; junction bases left unmatched: 2. CDR3: CASSIGSGYEQFF. CDR3 sequence (DNA): TGTGCCAGTAGTATAGGTAGCGGGTATGAGCAGTTCTTC.

This chain connects TRBV11-2 to TRBJ1-1; tentatively, D is TRBD1 (6 bases). Germline values: CDR1 SGHAT, CDR2 FQNNGV. V gave up 3 bases and J gave up 5 bases, with 10 bases separating them. This CDR3 comprises 13 residues. CDR3 in amino acids: CASSLTGDTEAFF. Written as DNA, the CDR3 is TGTGCCAGCAGCTTGACAGGAGATACTGAAGCTTTCTTT. Supplemented by reference TRBV11-2 and TRBJ1-1, the full variable domain reads EAGVAQSPRYKIIEKRQSVAFWCNPISGHATLYWYQQILGQGPKLLIQFQNNGVVDDSQLPKDRFSAERLKGVDSTLKIQPAKLEDSAVYLCASSLTGDTEAFFGQGTRLTVV.

V and J are TRBV11-3 and TRBJ1-1; 7 positions agree with TRBD1. Germline assignment: CDR1 SGHNT and CDR2 YENEEA. V shed 4 bases and J 4 bases; nucleotides not matched to a gene: 3. This CDR3 region has 13 residues. CDR3 DNA sequence: TGTGCCAGCAGCTGGAACAGGGGCACTGAAGCTTTCTTT. Residues: CASSWNRGTEAFF.

This chain's CDR3 is CASSLRQDRANIQYF. The DNA for the CDR3 is TGTGCCAGCAGCCTTCGTCAGGACAGGGCAAACATTCAGTACTTC. The rearrangement links TRBV7-2 to TRBJ2-4; 8 nucleotides line up with TRBD1. Germline loops: CDR1 SGHTA, CDR2 FQGNSA. The CDR3 is 15 residues long. The V and J ends lost 5 bases and 6 bases, in that order; junction bases with no gene match: 9.

The J gene is TRBJ1-2, the V gene TRBV5-4; tentatively, D is TRBD1 (5 bases). V shed 4 bases and J shed 1 base, with 8 bases lying between them. In germline, CDR1 is SGHNT, CDR2 YYREEE (reference sequence). This CDR3 spans 13 amino acids. CDR3 sequence: CASSVDINYGYTF. In DNA form, the CDR3 reads TGTGCCAGCAGCGTGGACATTAACTATGGCTACACCTTC.

J is TRBJ1-5 and V is TRBV19; 9 bases map to TRBD1. This CDR3 spans 16 amino acids. The V segment lost 4 bases and the J segment 4 bases; nucleotides outside the gene matches: 8. Germline V lookup: CDR1 LNHDA, CDR2 SQIVND (reference sequence). The CDR3 region is CASSTHRDRENQPQHF. The CDR3 region has the DNA TGTGCCAGTAGTACCCACCGGGACAGGGAGAATCAGCCCCAGCATTTT. The full variable domain, in which reference TRBV19 and TRBJ1-5 provide the parts outside the CDR3, is DGGITQSPKYLFRKEGQNVTLSCEQNLNHDAMYWYRQDPGQGLRLIYYSQIVNDFQKGDIAEGYSVSREKKESFPLTVTSAQKNPTAFYLCASSTHRDRENQPQHFGDGTRLSIL.